This entry lists 5 T cell receptor beta chains sequenced from one sample in a study of T cells in Graves' hyperthyroidism and ophthalmopathy. RNA transcripts served as the template for amplifying TCR beta CDR3 regions. First-round RT-PCR of the TCR CDR3 relied on the HTBI primer set. Each CDR3 protein is one row after TCRdb ran MiXCR on the multiplex PCR reads. The table shows approximately 410,000 distinct CDR3 sequences, with around 15% occurring only once. The sequencing sample was made of blood. These receptors all come from a man in his late teens or twenties with Graves' ophthalmopathy.

In the case of this clonotype: This may be a read error, as it is one base from a much larger clone. In nucleotides, the CDR3 is TGTGCCAGCAGTGATTTCGAGACTAGTAACACCCGGGAGCTGTTTTTT. Translating it yields CASSDFETSNTRELFF. The V and J genes are TRBV2 and TRBJ2-2; D is possibly TRBD2 (6 bases). Germline CDR1 SNHLY, CDR2 FYNNEI. The CDR3 runs to 16 residues.

The chain is built from TRBV4-2 and TRBJ1-1, with 7 positions matching TRBD1. The CDR3 contains 15 residues. The trim removed 1 base at V and 1 base at J, leaving 3 bases unmatched. Germline values: CDR1 LGHNA, CDR2 YNFKEQ. In nucleotides, the CDR3 is TGTGCCAGCAGCCAAGCGAACAGGGGGAACACTGAAGCTTTCTTT. Translating it yields CASSQANRGNTEAFF.

This clonotype was counted at least ten times. The rearrangement uses TRBV6-5 and TRBJ2-5; the D gene could be TRBD1 or TRBD2 (5 bases each). This CDR3 spans 15 amino acids. V lost 0 bases, J lost 2 bases, and 10 bases lay in between. The germline V gene has CDR1 MNHEY and CDR2 SVGAGI. CDR3 sequence (DNA): TGTGCCAGCAGTTACTCCTCGAGGGGACAAGAGACCCAGTACTTC. It is translated as CASSYSSRGQETQYF.

There are many counts of this clonotype. The rearrangement uses TRBV6-4 and TRBJ2-7, with 9 bases that match TRBD2. Trimming took 9 bases from V and 2 from J; bases not matched to a gene: 5. Germline V gives CDR1 MRHNA, CDR2 SNTAGT. The CDR3 consists of 13 residues. CDR3 sequence: CASALAGTYEQYF. Here the CDR3 DNA reads TGTGCCAGTGCACTAGCGGGTACCTACGAGCAGTACTTC.

This clonotype has only a few counts. The J gene is TRBJ1-1, the V gene TRBV11-3; tentative D call: TRBD1 (6 bases). CDR3 length: 16 amino acids. The germline V gene has CDR1 SGHNT and CDR2 YENEEA. Trimming pared 3 bases from V and 2 bases from J, leaving 16 bases between. The CDR3 loop reads CASSFGQPGKNTEAFF. DNA for the CDR3: TGTGCCAGCAGCTTTGGACAGCCCGGAAAAAACACTGAAGCTTTCTTT.